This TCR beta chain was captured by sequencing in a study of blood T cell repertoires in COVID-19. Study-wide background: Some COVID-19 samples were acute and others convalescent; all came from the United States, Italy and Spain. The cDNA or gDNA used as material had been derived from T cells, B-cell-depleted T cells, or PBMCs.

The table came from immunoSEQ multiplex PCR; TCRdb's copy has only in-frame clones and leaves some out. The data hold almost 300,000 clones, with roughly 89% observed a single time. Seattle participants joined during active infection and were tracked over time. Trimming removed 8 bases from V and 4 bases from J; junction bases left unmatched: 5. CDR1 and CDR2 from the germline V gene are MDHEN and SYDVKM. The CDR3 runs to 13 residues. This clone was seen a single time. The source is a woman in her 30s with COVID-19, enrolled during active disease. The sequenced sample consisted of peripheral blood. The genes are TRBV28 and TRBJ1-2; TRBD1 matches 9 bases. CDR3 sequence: CASGTGGTYGYTF. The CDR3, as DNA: TGTGCCAGCGGAACAGGGGGCACCTATGGCTACACCTTC.